These 5 T cell receptor beta chains were all obtained from the same sample, sequenced in a study of T cell responses to AZD1222 COVID-19 vaccine (dated by TCRdb to about 2021). The time point label of this sample denotes: baseline before first vaccination. Libraries were prepared through the immunoSEQ multiplex PCR assay. As stored in TCRdb, this immuneACCESS dataset retains in-frame rearrangements with V and J assigned. A fraction of the clones does not appear; measured against another copy, unresolved V genes explain less than half of the discrepancy, and the remainder lacks a known reason. Present in this sample are about 120,000 clones, more than 85% of which were seen just once. Together, the top ten hold approximately 3.1% of the sample. This sample comprised peripheral blood, obtained on day 0 of AZD1222 vaccination. The receptors were gathered from an adult in good health.

The V gene is TRBV3-1 (or the pseudogene TRBV3-2), the J gene TRBJ2-3; 8 bases agree with TRBD2. The V segment lost 4 bases and the J segment 6 bases; nucleotides outside the gene matches: 6. The germline V gene has CDR1 LGHDT and CDR2 YNNKEL (reference sequence). This CDR3 has 14 amino acids. The CDR3 DNA follows: TGTGCCAGCAGCCTCCGGGAGGGCATCGATACGCAGTATTTT. Its protein is CASSLREGIDTQYF.

The chain combines TRBV13 with TRBJ2-4, with 11 bases aligning to TRBD2. The CDR3 loop spans 18 amino acids. J gave up 0 bases and V 4 bases, and 8 bases lay outside the gene matches. Germline CDR1 is PRHDT and CDR2 is FYEKMQ (reference sequence). CDR3 region: CASSSSLSGREAKNIQYF. DNA of the CDR3: TGTGCCAGCAGCTCCAGCCTTAGCGGGAGGGAAGCCAAAAACATTCAGTACTTC.

This clone appeared once. This chain connects TRBV7-8 to TRBJ2-3; D uncertain. This CDR3 is 14 amino acids long. V lost 3 bases to trimming and J lost 0 bases, with 7 bases between them. CDR1 is SGHVS, CDR2 FQNEAQ, per germline. CDR3 nucleotide sequence: TGTGCCAGCAGCTTTGGTACTAGCACAGATACGCAGTATTTT. It codes for CASSFGTSTDTQYF.

This chain uses TRBV15 with TRBJ2-3; 8 bases fit TRBD1. Germline trimming cut 3 bases from V and 2 bases from J; bases unmatched to any gene: 7. The germline gives CDR1 LNHNV, CDR2 YYDKDF (reference sequence). The length of the CDR3 is 16 residues. The CDR3 loop reads CATSRAGQAFTDTQYF. The DNA for the CDR3 is TGTGCCACCAGCAGGGCGGGACAGGCGTTCACAGATACGCAGTATTTT.

The chain carries TRBV19 and TRBJ1-5, with 10 bases matching TRBD1. CDR1 is LNHDA and CDR2 is SQIVND in the germline V gene (reference sequence). This CDR3 has 16 amino acids. After removal of 1 base from V and 4 bases from J, the junction contained 4 bases not matched to a gene. The CDR3 nucleotides read TGTGCCAGTAGTATAGTGGGGACAGGGGCGAATCAGCCCCAGCATTTT. Residues: CASSIVGTGANQPQHF.